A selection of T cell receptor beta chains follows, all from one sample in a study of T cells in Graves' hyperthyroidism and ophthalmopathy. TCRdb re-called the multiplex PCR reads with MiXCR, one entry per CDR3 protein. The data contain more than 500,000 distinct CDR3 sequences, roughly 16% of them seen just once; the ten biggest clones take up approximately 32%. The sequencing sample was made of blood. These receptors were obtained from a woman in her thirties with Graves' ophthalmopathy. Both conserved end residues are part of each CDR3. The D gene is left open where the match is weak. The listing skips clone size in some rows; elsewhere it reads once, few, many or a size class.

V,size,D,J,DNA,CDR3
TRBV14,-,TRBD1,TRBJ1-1,TGTGCCAGCAGCCAAAAGCCGGGACAGGGTCCCTTAACGGTTTCCTTCCTATCCCACTCCGAAGCTTTCTTT,CASSQKPGQGPLTVSFLSHSEAFF
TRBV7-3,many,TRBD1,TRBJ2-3,TGTGCCAGCAGCTTAGGAGACAGGGGGATTAATACGCAGTATTTT,CASSLGDRGINTQYF
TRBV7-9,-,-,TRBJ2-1,TGTGCCAGCAGCTTTGGTAGCGGATTGAGCTCCTACAATGAGCAGTTCTTC,CASSFGSGLSSYNEQFF
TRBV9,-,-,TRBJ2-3,TGTGCCAGCAGCGTAAGCCCCCTCGATACAGATACGCAGTATTTT,CASSVSPLDTDTQYF
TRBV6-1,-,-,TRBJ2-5,TGTGCCAGCAGTGAAGCAGGGATTCGGGAGACCCAGTCCTTC,CASSEAGIRETQSF
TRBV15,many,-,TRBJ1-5,TGTGCCACCAGCAGAGCCGGCAGGGCGGGACAGCCCCAGCATTTT,CATSRAGRAGQPQHF
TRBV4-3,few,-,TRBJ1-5,TGCGCCAGCAGCCAAGATCCGTACTCGGGTGGACCCCAGCATTTT,CASSQDPYSGGPQHF
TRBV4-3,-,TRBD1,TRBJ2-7,TGCGCCAGCAGCCAAGGGACAGGCGTCGAGCAGTACTTC,CASSQGTGVEQYF
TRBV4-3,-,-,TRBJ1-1,TGCGCCAGCAGCCAGACCCCCGTGTGGGACACTGAAGCTTTCTTT,CASSQTPVWDTEAFF
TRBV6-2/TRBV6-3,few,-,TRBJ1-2,TGTGCCAGCAGTTGGGGGGAACATCTAATTAACTATGGCTACACCTTC,CASSWGEHLINYGYTF
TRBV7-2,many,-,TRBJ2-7,TGTGCCAGCAGCTTACTTGTTTTCCGCCGCCACTCCTACGAGCAGTACTTC,CASSLLVFRRHSYEQYF
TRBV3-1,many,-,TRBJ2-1,TGTGCCAGCAGCCACCCCTACAATGAGCAGTTCTTC,CASSHPYNEQFF
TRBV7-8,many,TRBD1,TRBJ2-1,TGTGCCAGCAGCCACAGGGGGACCTTTTCCTACAATGAGCAGTTCTTC,CASSHRGTFSYNEQFF
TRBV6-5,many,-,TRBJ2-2,TGTGCCAGCAGTTACCGCAGGGGATCGGGGGAGCTGTTTTTT,CASSYRRGSGELFF
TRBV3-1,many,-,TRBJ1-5,TGTGCCAGCAGCCCTTGGCCGAAGGGCAATCAGCCCCAGCATTTT,CASSPWPKGNQPQHF
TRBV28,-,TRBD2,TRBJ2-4,TGTGCCAGCACTATATCACCGGGACTAGCGGGAGTTAAAAACATTCAGTACTTC,CASTISPGLAGVKNIQYF
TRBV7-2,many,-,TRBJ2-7,TGTGCCAGCAGCTTAAGTACGGGCGGCTTCTCCTACGAGCAGTACTTC,CASSLSTGGFSYEQYF
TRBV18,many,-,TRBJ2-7,TGTGCCAGCTCACCAGTGAATGGAAGGGACTCCTACGAGCAGTACTTC,CASSPVNGRDSYEQYF
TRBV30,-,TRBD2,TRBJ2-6,TGTGCCTGGAGTCGGTCCAGGACTAGCGGGAATCTGGGAGCTGGGGCCAACGTCCTGACTTTC,CAWSRSRTSGNLGAGANVLTF
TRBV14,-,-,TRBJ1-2,TGTGCCAGCAGCCAGGGCCCACCGGGACATGGCTATGGCTACACCTTC,CASSQGPPGHGYGYTF
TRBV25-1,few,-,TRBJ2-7,TGTGCCAGCAGTGATTACAGCTACGAGCAGTACTTC,CASSDYSYEQYF
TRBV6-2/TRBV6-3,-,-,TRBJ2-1,TGTGCCAGCAGTGGCCTAGACAATGAGCAGTTCTTC,CASSGLDNEQFF
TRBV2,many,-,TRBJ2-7,TGTGCCAGCAATTTCGGGACATCCTACGAGCAGTACTTC,CASNFGTSYEQYF
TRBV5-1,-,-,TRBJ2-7,TGCGCCAGCAGCTTGGAAGCGAGATCCTACGAGCAGTACTTC,CASSLEARSYEQYF
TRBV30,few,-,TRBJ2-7,TGTGCCTGGAGCCCACTAACGACACCCTACGAGCAGTACTTC,CAWSPLTTPYEQYF
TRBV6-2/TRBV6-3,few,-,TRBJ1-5,TGTGCCAGCAATAAGGGGTCTTATAGCAATCAGCCCCAGCATTTT,CASNKGSYSNQPQHF
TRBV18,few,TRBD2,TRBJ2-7,TGTGCCAGCTCACCTCTCTCGACTAGCGGGAATCACGACGAGCAGTACTTC,CASSPLSTSGNHDEQYF
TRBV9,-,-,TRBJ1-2,TGTGCCAGCAGCCTTCCTTTGGGACGGATCTATTATGGCTACACCTTC,CASSLPLGRIYYGYTF
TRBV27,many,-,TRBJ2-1,TGTGCCAGCAGTTTATTCAATGAGCAGTTCTTC,CASSLFNEQFF
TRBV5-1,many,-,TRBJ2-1,TGCGCCAGCAGCTTGGGGGGGTCGGACGGGGGCTACAATGAGCAGTTCTTC,CASSLGGSDGGYNEQFF
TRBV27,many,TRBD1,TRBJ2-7,TGTGCCAGCAGCCCGACCGGGACAGGGGGTTACGAGCAGTACTTC,CASSPTGTGGYEQYF
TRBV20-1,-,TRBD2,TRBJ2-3,TGCAGTGCTACAAACCACTTAGCGGGAAGAACAGATACGCAGTATTTT,CSATNHLAGRTDTQYF
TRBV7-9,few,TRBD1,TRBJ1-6,TGTGCCAGCAGCTCCGGACAGGGGCCTAATTCACCCCTCCACTTT,CASSSGQGPNSPLHF
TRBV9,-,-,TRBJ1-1,TGTGCCAGCAGCCCCTACTCGGGGGACACTGAAGCTTTCTTT,CASSPYSGDTEAFF
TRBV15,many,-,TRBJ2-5,TGTGCCACCAGCGGCCGGGACTACCAAGAGACCCAGTACTTC,CATSGRDYQETQYF
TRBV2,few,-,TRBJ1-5,TGTGCCAGCAGGTCGACAGAGAATCAGCCCCAGCATTTT,CASRSTENQPQHF
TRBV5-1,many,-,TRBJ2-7,TGCGCCAGCAGCTTGTTGGACAGAAACTACGAGCAGTACTTC,CASSLLDRNYEQYF
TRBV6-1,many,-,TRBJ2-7,TGTGCCAGCAGTAAGGGCACCGACTACGAGCAGTACTTC,CASSKGTDYEQYF
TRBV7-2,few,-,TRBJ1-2,TGTGCCAGCAGCCCCCCGCCAGGGCAGAATAACTATGGCTACACCTTC,CASSPPPGQNNYGYTF
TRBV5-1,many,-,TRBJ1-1,TGCGCCAGCAGCTTGGCGCTGGGGGCGGTCTCTGAAGCTTTCTTT,CASSLALGAVSEAFF
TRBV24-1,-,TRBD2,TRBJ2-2,TGTGCCACCAGTGATTTGGGGGGGGATAGCACCGGGGAGCTGTTTTTT,CATSDLGGDSTGELFF
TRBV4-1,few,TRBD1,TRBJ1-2,TGCGCCAGCAGCCACGCAAAGGGGGCTAGCGGACGTGGCTACACCTTC,CASSHAKGASGRGYTF
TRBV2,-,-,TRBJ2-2,TGTGCCAGCAGTCTAGGACTAACGAACACCGGGGAGCTGTTTTTT,CASSLGLTNTGELFF
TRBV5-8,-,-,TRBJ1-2,TGTGCCAGCGTAACGCGACAGGACTATGGCTACACCTTC,CASVTRQDYGYTF
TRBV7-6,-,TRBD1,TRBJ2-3,TGTGCCAGCAGCTTAGGAACAGGGGGGAATACGCAGTATTTT,CASSLGTGGNTQYF
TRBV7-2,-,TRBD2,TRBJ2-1,TGTGCCAGCAGCTTGGGGGGAGGGCCGCGATACAATGAGCAGTTCTTC,CASSLGGGPRYNEQFF
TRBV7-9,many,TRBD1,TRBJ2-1,TGTGCCAGCAGCTCGGGACAGGGGACCTACAATGAGCAGTTCTTC,CASSSGQGTYNEQFF
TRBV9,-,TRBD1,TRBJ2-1,TGTGCCAGCAGCGTCGGGACAGGGGCAAATGAGCAGTTCTTC,CASSVGTGANEQFF
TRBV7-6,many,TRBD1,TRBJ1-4,TGTGCCAGCAGCTTAGGAGGAGGGACAGGTCTTGAAAAACTGTTTTTT,CASSLGGGTGLEKLFF
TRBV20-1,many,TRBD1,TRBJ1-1,TGCAGTGCTGACAGGGCGGACACTGAAGCTTTCTTT,CSADRADTEAFF